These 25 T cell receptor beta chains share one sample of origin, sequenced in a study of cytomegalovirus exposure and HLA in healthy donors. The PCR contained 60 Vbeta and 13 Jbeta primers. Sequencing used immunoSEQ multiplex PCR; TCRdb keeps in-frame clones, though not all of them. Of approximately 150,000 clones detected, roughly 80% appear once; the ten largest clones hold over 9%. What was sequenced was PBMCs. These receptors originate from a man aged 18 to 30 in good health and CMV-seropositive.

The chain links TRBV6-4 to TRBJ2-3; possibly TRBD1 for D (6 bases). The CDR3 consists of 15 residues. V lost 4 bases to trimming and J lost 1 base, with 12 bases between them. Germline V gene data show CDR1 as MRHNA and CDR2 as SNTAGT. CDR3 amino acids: CASSAQGWGTDTQYF. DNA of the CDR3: TGTGCCAGCAGTGCACAGGGTTGGGGCACAGATACGCAGTATTTT.

CDR3 in DNA: TGCAGCGTTACCGGGACTAGCGGGATCGAGCAGTACTTC. It encodes CSVTGTSGIEQYF. This chain joins TRBV29-1 and TRBJ2-7, with TRBD2 identical over 13 bases. Germline CDR1 and CDR2: SQVTM and ANQGSEA. There are 13 residues in the CDR3. The V segment lost 5 bases and the J segment 6 bases; nucleotides outside the gene matches: 4.

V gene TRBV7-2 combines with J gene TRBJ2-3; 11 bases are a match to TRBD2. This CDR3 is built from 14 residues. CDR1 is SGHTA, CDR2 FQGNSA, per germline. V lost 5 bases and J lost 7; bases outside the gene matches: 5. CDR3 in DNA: TGTGCCAGCAGCCAGGGACTAGCGGTGTATACGCAGTATTTT. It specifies CASSQGLAVYTQYF.

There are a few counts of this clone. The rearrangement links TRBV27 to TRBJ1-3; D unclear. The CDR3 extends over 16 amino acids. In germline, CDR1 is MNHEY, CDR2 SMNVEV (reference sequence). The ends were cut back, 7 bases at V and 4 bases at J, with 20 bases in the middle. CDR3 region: CASNDPTRHIGNTIYF. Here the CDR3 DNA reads TGTGCCAGCAACGACCCGACACGGCATATAGGAAACACCATATATTTT.

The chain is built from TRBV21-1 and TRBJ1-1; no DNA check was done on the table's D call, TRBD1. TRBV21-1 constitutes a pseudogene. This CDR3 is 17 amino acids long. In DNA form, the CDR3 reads TGTGCCAGCAGCAAAAGGAACAGGGGGCCCCTCAACACTGAAGCTTTCTTT. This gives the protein CASSKRNRGPLNTEAFF.

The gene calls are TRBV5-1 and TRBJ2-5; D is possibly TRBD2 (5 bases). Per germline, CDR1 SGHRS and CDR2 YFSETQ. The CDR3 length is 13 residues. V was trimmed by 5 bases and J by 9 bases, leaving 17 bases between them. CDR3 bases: TGCGCCAGCAGGTTCGAGGGAGCCCCGGCCCAGTACTTC. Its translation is CASRFEGAPAQYF.

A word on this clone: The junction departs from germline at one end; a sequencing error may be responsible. In DNA form, the CDR3 reads TGCGCCAGCAGCTTGAGTACCTCAGGGGGATATGGCTACCCCTTC. This codes for CASSLSTSGGYGYPF. J is TRBJ1-2 and V is TRBV5-1, with 7 nucleotides matching TRBD1. The CDR3 contains 15 residues. Germline V gives CDR1 SGHRS, CDR2 YFSETQ.

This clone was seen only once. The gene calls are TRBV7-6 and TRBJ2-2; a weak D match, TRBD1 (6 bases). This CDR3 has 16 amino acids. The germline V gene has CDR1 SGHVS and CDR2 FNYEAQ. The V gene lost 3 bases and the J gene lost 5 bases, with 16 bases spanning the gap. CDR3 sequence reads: CASSFRTVLQTGELFF. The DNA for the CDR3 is TGTGCCAGCAGCTTCAGGACAGTTCTTCAAACCGGGGAGCTGTTTTTT.

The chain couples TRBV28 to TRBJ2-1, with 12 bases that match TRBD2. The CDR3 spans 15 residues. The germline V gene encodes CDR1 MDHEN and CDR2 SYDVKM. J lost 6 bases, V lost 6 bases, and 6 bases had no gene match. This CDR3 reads CASSTTSGSPNEQFF. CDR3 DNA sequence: TGTGCCAGCAGCACGACTAGCGGGAGTCCCAATGAGCAGTTCTTC.

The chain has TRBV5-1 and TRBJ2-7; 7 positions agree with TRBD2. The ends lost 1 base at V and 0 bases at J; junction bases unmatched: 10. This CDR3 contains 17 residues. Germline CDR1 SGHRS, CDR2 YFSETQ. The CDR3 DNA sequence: TGCGCCAGCAGCTTGACCCTAACTAGCGCGTCCTCCTACGAGCAGTACTTC. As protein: CASSLTLTSASSYEQYF. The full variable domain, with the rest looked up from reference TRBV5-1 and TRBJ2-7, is KAGVTQTPRYLIKTRGQQVTLSCSPISGHRSVSWYQQTPGQGLQFLFEYFSETQRNKGNFPGRFSGRQFSNSRSEMNVSTLELGDSALYLCASSLTLTSASSYEQYFGPGTRLTVT.

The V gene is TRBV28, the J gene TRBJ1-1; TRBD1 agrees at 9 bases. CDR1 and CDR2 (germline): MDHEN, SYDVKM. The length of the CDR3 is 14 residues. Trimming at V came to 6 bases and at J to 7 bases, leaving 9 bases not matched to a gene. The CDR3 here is CASRLQGAYSEAFF. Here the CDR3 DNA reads TGTGCCAGCAGGCTACAGGGGGCCTACAGTGAAGCTTTCTTT.

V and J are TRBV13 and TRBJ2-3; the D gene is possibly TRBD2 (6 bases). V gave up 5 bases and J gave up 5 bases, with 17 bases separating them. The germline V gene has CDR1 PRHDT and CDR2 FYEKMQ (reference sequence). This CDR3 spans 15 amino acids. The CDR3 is CASSLRGARGDTQYF. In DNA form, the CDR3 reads TGTGCCAGCAGCCTCCGCGGGGCACGGGGAGATACGCAGTATTTT.

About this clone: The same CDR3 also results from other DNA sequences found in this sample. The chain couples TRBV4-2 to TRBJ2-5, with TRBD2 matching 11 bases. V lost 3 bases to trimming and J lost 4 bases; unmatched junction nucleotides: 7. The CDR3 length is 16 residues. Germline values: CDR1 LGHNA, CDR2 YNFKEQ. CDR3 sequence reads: CASSQGPLAGGETQYF. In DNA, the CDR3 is TGTGCCAGCAGCCAGGGTCCTCTAGCGGGAGGAGAGACCCAGTACTTC.

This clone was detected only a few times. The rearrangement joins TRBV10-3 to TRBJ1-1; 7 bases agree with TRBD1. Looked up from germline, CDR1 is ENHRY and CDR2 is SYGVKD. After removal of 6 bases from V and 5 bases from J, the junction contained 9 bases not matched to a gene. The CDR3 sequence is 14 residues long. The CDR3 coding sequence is TGTGCCATCAGCCCCGGGACAGACGATACTGAAGCTTTCTTT. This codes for CAISPGTDDTEAFF.

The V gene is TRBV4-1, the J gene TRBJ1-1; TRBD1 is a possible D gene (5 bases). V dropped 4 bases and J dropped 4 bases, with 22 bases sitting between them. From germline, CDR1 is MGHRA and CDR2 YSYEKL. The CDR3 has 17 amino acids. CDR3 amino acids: CASSRHPTSQGGTEAFF. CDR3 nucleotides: TGCGCCAGCAGCCGACACCCGACGTCCCAGGGTGGCACTGAAGCTTTCTTT.

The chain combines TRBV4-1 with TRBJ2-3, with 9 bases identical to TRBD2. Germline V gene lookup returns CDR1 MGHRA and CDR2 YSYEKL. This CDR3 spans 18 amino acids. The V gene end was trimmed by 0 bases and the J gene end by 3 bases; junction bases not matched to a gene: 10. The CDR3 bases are TGCGCCAGCAGCCAAGATCTTTCCGGGACTAGCATAACAGATACGCAGTATTTT. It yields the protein CASSQDLSGTSITDTQYF.

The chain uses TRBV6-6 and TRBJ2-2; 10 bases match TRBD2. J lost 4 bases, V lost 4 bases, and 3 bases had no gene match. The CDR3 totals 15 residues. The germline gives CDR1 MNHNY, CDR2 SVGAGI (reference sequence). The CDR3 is CASSFTSGTTGELFF. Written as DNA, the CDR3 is TGTGCCAGCAGTTTTACTAGCGGGACCACCGGGGAGCTGTTTTTT.

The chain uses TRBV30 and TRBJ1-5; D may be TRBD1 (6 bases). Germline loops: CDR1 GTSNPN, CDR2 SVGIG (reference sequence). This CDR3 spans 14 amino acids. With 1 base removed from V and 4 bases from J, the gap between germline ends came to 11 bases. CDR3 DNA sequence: TGTGCCTGGAGTGAGGGGCAGGGGAATCAGCCCCAGCATTTT. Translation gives CAWSEGQGNQPQHF.

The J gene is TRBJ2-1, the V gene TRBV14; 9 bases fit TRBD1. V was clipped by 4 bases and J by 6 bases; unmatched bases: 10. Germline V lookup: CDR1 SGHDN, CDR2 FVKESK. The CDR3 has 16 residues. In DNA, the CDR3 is TGTGCCAGCAGCCCCAGACAGGGGGGGAGAGTCAATGAGCAGTTCTTC. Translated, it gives CASSPRQGGRVNEQFF. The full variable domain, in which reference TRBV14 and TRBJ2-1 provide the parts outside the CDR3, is EAGVTQFPSHSVIEKGQTVTLRCDPISGHDNLYWYRRVMGKEIKFLLHFVKESKQDESGMPNNRFLAERTGGTYSTLKVQPAELEDSGVYFCASSPRQGGRVNEQFFGPGTRLTVL.

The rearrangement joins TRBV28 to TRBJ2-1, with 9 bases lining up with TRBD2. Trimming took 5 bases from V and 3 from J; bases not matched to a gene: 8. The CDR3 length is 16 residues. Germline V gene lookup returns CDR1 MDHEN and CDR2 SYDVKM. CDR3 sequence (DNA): TGTGCCAGCAGTCCTCCTCTAGCGGGACGCTACAATGAGCAGTTCTTC. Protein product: CASSPPLAGRYNEQFF.

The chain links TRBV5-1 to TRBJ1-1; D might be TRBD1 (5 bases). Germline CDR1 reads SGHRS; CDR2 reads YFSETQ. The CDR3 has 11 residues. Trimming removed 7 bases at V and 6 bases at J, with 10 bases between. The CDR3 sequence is CASRGDAEAFF. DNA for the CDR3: TGCGCCAGCCGGGGGGACGCTGAAGCTTTCTTT.

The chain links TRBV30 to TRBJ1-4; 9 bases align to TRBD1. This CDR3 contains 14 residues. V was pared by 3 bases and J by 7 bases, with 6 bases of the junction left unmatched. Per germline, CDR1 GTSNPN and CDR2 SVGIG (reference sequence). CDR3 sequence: CAWRPGTGSEKLFF. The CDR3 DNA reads TGTGCCTGGAGGCCCGGGACAGGGAGTGAAAAACTGTTTTTT. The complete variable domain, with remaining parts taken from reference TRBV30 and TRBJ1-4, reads SQTIHQWPATLVQPVGSPLSLECTVEGTSNPNLYWYRQAAGRGLQLLFYSVGIGQISSEVPQNLSASRPQDRQFILSSKKLLLSDSGFYLCAWRPGTGSEKLFFGSGTQLSVL.

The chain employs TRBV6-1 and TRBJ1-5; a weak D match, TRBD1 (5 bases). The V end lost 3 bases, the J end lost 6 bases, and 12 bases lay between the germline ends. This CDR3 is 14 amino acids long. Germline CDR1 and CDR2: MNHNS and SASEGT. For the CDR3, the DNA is TGTGCCAGCAGTGAGGGGGAGGGCGGTCAGCCCCAGCATTTT. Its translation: CASSEGEGGQPQHF.

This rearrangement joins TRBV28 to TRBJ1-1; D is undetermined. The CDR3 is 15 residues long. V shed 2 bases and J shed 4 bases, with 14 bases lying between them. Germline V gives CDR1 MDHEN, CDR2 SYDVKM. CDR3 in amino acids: CASSLVVMKLTEAFF. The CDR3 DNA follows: TGTGCCAGCAGTTTAGTAGTTATGAAACTCACTGAAGCTTTCTTT.

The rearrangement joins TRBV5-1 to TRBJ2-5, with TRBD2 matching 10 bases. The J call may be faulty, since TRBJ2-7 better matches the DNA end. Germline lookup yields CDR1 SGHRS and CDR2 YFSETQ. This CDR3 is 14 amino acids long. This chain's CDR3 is CASSTLAGEVEQYF. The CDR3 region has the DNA TGCGCCAGCAGCACTCTAGCGGGAGAGGTCGAGCAGTACTTC.